The 16 T cell receptor beta chains presented below share a single source sample, sequenced in a study of blood T cell repertoires in COVID-19. The repertoire was sequenced with immunoSEQ multiplex PCR; TCRdb's copy has only in-frame clones and lacks some. Of around 82,000 clones listed, 86% are singletons. Sequencing input: peripheral blood. The receptors here all came from a man older than 75 with COVID-19, enrolled during active disease.

Worth noting for this clone: Other DNA sequences in this specimen translate into the identical CDR3. The V and J genes are TRBV5-1 and TRBJ1-4, with D hard to call. The CDR3 covers 14 residues. The V gene's germline CDR1 is SGHRS and CDR2 YFSETQ. Trimming took 0 bases from V and 4 from J, leaving 7 bases between them. In DNA form, the CDR3 reads TGCGCCAGCAGCTTGGGGTCGGGTAATGAAAAACTGTTTTTT. It codes for CASSLGSGNEKLFF. Combining the CDR3 with reference TRBV5-1 and TRBJ1-4 gives the whole variable domain KAGVTQTPRYLIKTRGQQVTLSCSPISGHRSVSWYQQTPGQGLQFLFEYFSETQRNKGNFPGRFSGRQFSNSRSEMNVSTLELGDSALYLCASSLGSGNEKLFFGSGTQLSVL.

The chain has TRBV18 and TRBJ2-3; 11 bases agree with TRBD1. This CDR3 contains 18 residues. Germline CDR1 and CDR2: KGHSH and LQKENI. With V trimmed by 3 bases and J by 4 bases, 12 bases remained unmatched. Here the CDR3 reads CASSPWVGQGARADTQYF. DNA of the CDR3: TGTGCCAGCTCACCCTGGGTCGGACAGGGGGCGCGCGCAGATACGCAGTATTTT.

The rearrangement joins TRBV3-1 (or the pseudogene TRBV3-2) to TRBJ2-1; 7 positions agree with TRBD2. Germline lookup yields CDR1 LGHDT and CDR2 YNNKEL (reference sequence). The junction had 9 bases not matched to a gene; V was cut back by 5 bases and J by 5 bases. The CDR3 is made up of 15 amino acids. The CDR3 reads CASSFGRFYDNEQFF. The CDR3 DNA is TGTGCCAGCAGCTTCGGGAGGTTTTATGACAATGAGCAGTTCTTC.

The chain joins TRBV2 to TRBJ1-2; perhaps TRBD1 as D (5 bases). CDR1 and CDR2 (germline): SNHLY, FYNNEI. The CDR3 contains 16 residues. V gave up 7 bases and J gave up 4 bases, with 22 bases separating them. CDR3 region: CASTSDPGHTFYGYTF. For the CDR3, the DNA is TGTGCCAGCACCAGCGACCCTGGACATACCTTCTATGGCTACACCTTC.

The rearrangement uses TRBV24-1 and TRBJ2-2; no clear D gene. CDR1 and CDR2 (germline): KGHDR, SFDVKD. Trimming pared 6 bases from V and 2 bases from J, leaving 12 bases between. This CDR3 contains 15 residues. CDR3 bases: TGTGCCACCAGTTCTCCAGGCGTAAACACCGGGGAGCTGTTTTTT. Its protein is CATSSPGVNTGELFF.

This chain links TRBV28 with TRBJ1-5, with D maybe TRBD1 (5 bases). Trimming pared 7 bases from V and 0 bases from J, leaving 13 bases between. CDR1 is MDHEN, CDR2 SYDVKM, per germline. This CDR3 comprises 15 residues. The CDR3 nucleotides read TGTGCCAGCACCCCTCCGGGGGATAGCAATCAGCCCCAGCATTTT. It encodes CASTPPGDSNQPQHF.

Details on this clone: One junction end disagrees with the germline gene, perhaps due to a read error. The chain couples TRBV28 to TRBJ1-5; 9 bases fit TRBD1. Germline loops: CDR1 MDHEN, CDR2 SYDVKM. The CDR3 contains 12 residues. This CDR3 reads CASSSLLWDRDF. The CDR3 DNA reads as TGTGCCAGCAGTTCGCTTTTGTGGGACAGGGATTTT. The full variable domain, with the rest looked up from reference TRBV28 and TRBJ1-5, is DVKVTQSSRYLVKRTGEKVFLECVQDMDHENMFWYRQDPGLGLRLIYFSYDVKMKEKGDIPEGYSVSREKKERFSLILESASTNQTSMYLCASSSLLWDRDFGDGTRLSIL.

The chain employs TRBV9 and TRBJ1-6; unclear D gene. Deletions cut 4 bases from V and 7 bases from J, with 15 bases between. Germline CDR1 SGDLS, CDR2 YYNGEE. The CDR3 has 15 residues. CDR3 sequence (DNA): TGTGCCAGCAGCCCCCTATCCGGGTTCAATTCACCCCTCCACTTT. As protein: CASSPLSGFNSPLHF.

This rearrangement joins TRBV7-2 to TRBJ2-7; D is ambiguous. The germline gives CDR1 SGHTA, CDR2 FQGNSA. V gave up 5 bases and J gave up 6 bases, with 8 bases separating them. This CDR3 is built from 11 residues. The CDR3 coding sequence is TGTGCCAGCAGCCGTGCGTTCGAGCAGTACTTC. Encoded protein: CASSRAFEQYF.

This clone has a single count. The rearrangement links TRBV28 to TRBJ1-2, with D possibly being TRBD1 (6 bases). V was pared by 3 bases and J by 3 bases, with 8 bases between. Looked up from germline, CDR1 is MDHEN and CDR2 is SYDVKM. The CDR3 loop spans 13 amino acids. CDR3 nucleotides: TGTGCCAGCAGTTTTACAGGGTACTATGGCTACACCTTC. This gives the protein CASSFTGYYGYTF.

The chain recombines TRBV5-1 with TRBJ2-1; tentative D call: TRBD2 (7 bases). The CDR3 has 15 amino acids. Germline assignment: CDR1 SGHRS and CDR2 YFSETQ. The ends were cut back, 2 bases at V and 3 bases at J, with 12 bases in the middle. CDR3 coding DNA: TGCGCCAGCAGCTTAATGAGGGGGGGCTACAATGAGCAGTTCTTC. It yields the protein CASSLMRGGYNEQFF.

Only a few counts were recorded for this clone. The CDR3 nucleotides read TGTGCCAGCTCTAAGTTTAAGGGGGAGAAAAGGCCCCAGCATTTT. It is translated as CASSKFKGEKRPQHF. V gene TRBV2 combines with J gene TRBJ1-5; D possibly corresponds to TRBD1 (6 bases). The V end lost 8 bases, the J end lost 9 bases, and 23 bases lay between the germline ends. The CDR3 runs to 15 residues. Germline V CDR1 and CDR2: SNHLY, FYNNEI.

This clone was seen a single time. The chain joins TRBV5-4 to TRBJ2-3; D remains unclear. The CDR3 is 16 residues long. Trimming stripped 0 bases from V and 0 bases from J, with 11 bases between. The V gene's germline CDR1 is SGHNT and CDR2 YYREEE (reference sequence). CDR3 amino acids: CASSLGALRSTDTQYF. In nucleotides, the CDR3 is TGTGCCAGCAGCTTGGGCGCGCTACGGAGCACAGATACGCAGTATTTT.

The chain joins TRBV9 to TRBJ1-5, with 7 bases lining up with TRBD1. This CDR3 spans 16 amino acids. Trimming cost V 0 bases and J 0 bases; bases outside gene matches: 3. CDR1 is SGDLS and CDR2 is YYNGEE in the germline V gene. CDR3: CASSVGQGDSNQPQHF. For the CDR3, the DNA is TGTGCCAGCAGCGTAGGCCAGGGGGATAGCAATCAGCCCCAGCATTTT. The whole variable domain, filled in from reference TRBV9 and TRBJ1-5, reads DSGVTQTPKHLITATGQRVTLRCSPRSGDLSVYWYQQSLDQGLQFLIQYYNGEERAKGNILERFSAQQFPDLHSELNLSSLELGDSALYFCASSVGQGDSNQPQHFGDGTRLSIL.

The J gene is TRBJ2-1, the V gene TRBV13, with D possibly being TRBD1 (6 bases). Deletions cut 5 bases from V and 3 bases from J, with 17 bases between. Germline V gene data show CDR1 as PRHDT and CDR2 as FYEKMQ (reference sequence). This CDR3 is 16 amino acids long. The CDR3 DNA sequence: TGTGCCAGCAGCCCCTATTTGAGACAGGTCTACAATGAGCAGTTCTTC. Its protein is CASSPYLRQVYNEQFF. Full variable domain (rest looked up from reference TRBV13 and TRBJ2-1): AAGVIQSPRHLIKEKRETATLKCYPIPRHDTVYWYQQGPGQDPQFLISFYEKMQSDKGSIPDRFSAQQFSDYHSELNMSSLELGDSALYFCASSPYLRQVYNEQFFGPGTRLTVL.

The V gene is TRBV5-5, the J gene TRBJ1-5; 8 nucleotides align to TRBD1. This CDR3 is 14 amino acids long. V lost 3 bases and J lost 3; bases outside the gene matches: 2. Germline V CDR1 and CDR2: SGHKS, YYEKEE (reference sequence). The chain's CDR3 is CASSSTGVNQPQHF. The CDR3 nucleotides read TGTGCCAGCAGCTCGACAGGGGTCAATCAGCCCCAGCATTTT.